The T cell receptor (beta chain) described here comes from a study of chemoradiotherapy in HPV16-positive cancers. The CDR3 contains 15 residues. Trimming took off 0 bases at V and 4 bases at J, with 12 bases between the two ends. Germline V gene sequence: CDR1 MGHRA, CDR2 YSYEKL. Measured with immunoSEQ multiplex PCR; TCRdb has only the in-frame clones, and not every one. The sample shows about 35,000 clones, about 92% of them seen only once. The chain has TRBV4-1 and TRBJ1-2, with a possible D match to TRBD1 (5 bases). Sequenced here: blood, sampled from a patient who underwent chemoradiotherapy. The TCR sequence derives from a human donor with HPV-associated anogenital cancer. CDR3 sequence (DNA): TGCGCCAGCAGCCAAGACGGCAGGGCCCTCTATGGCTACACCTTC. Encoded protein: CASSQDGRALYGYTF.